This T cell receptor beta chain was found in a study of blood T cell repertoires in COVID-19. Study overall: Spain, Italy and the United States supplied samples that represented acute and convalescent COVID-19. Sources were T cells, B-cell-depleted T cells, or PBMCs; the material itself was cDNA or gDNA.

CDR3 length: 13 amino acids. Germline V gene sequence: CDR1 SGHRS, CDR2 YFSETQ. Trimming pared 2 bases from V and 10 bases from J, leaving 10 bases between. In its sample, this clone was seen a few times. As handled by the study authors: Quantification of nucleated cells was approximated via reference gene primer amplification. Profiling relied on immunoSEQ multiplex PCR, and the TCRdb table lists in-frame clones only, not all of them. V, J and clone size derive from that table, while D and trimming were established from the DNA sequence. This sample has 180,000 or so clones, with about 88% found just once.

This sequence was found in a woman in her thirties with active or convalescent COVID-19. The sample consisted of peripheral blood. The rearrangement uses TRBV5-1 and TRBJ1-6; D remains unclear. The CDR3 region has the DNA TGCGCCAGCAGCTTAGGACCGGGATCACCCCTCCACTTT. Translation: CASSLGPGSPLHF.